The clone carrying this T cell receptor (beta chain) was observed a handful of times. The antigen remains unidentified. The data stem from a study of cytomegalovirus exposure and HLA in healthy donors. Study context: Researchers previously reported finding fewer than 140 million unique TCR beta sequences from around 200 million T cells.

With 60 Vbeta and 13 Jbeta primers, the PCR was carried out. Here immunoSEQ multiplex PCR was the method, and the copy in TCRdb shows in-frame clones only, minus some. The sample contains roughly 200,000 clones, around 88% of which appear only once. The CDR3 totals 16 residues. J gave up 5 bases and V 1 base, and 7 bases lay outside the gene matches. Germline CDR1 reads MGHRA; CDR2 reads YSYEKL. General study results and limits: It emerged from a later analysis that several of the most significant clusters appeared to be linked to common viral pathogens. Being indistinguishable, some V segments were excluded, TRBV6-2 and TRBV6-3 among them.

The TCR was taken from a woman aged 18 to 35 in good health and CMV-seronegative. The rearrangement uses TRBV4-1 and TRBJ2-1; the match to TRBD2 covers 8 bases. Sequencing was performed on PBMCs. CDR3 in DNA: TGCGCCAGCAGCCAAGCCGGACTAGCCCGGAACAATGAGCAGTTCTTC. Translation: CASSQAGLARNNEQFF.